The 21 T cell receptor beta chains given below trace back to one sample, sequenced in a study of cytomegalovirus exposure and HLA in healthy donors. PCR involved 60 Vbeta and 13 Jbeta primers. The method was immunoSEQ multiplex PCR; TCRdb's version includes in-frame clones alone and lacks a portion of them. The sample has 200,000 to 250,000 clones; approximately 80% are singletons. Sequenced input: PBMCs. These receptors were collected from a man aged 25-45 years in good health and CMV-seronegative.

A note on this clone: One end of the junction is discordant with germline, which a read error may explain. The chain carries TRBV7-7 and TRBJ1-5; maybe TRBD1 (5 bases). The CDR3 spans 13 residues. In germline, CDR1 is SSHAT, CDR2 FNYEAQ (reference sequence). The CDR3: CASSGSMGGPQHF. The CDR3 region has the DNA TGTGCTAGCAGCGGGTCTATGGGGGGGCCCCAGCATTTT.

The chain is built from TRBV6-1 and TRBJ2-7, with 8 bases aligning to TRBD1. Germline V gives CDR1 MNHNS, CDR2 SASEGT. The V and J ends lost 5 bases and 5 bases, in that order; junction bases with no gene match: 11. This CDR3 contains 15 residues. CDR3 DNA sequence: TGTGCCAGCAGTCTAGGACAGGGAAGGTTCGACGAGCAGTACTTC. It is translated as CASSLGQGRFDEQYF.

This chain links TRBV5-1 with TRBJ1-4, with 7 bases lining up with TRBD1. CDR3 length: 15 amino acids. Germline V gene lookup returns CDR1 SGHRS and CDR2 YFSETQ. Unmatched junction bases numbered 6, after V lost 1 base and J lost 6 bases. The DNA for the CDR3 is TGCGCCAGCAGCTTGCGTAACAGGGGAGATGAAAAACTGTTTTTT. The encoded protein is CASSLRNRGDEKLFF.

The rearrangement links TRBV10-3 to TRBJ2-2; 7 positions agree with TRBD1. Germline V gene data show CDR1 as ENHRY and CDR2 as SYGVKD. V lost 9 bases and J lost 0; bases outside the gene matches: 4. CDR3 length: 14 amino acids. The CDR3 here is CAIGTAPNTGELFF. The CDR3, as DNA: TGTGCCATTGGGACAGCACCGAACACCGGGGAGCTGTTTTTT.

The chain recombines TRBV11-2 with TRBJ1-3; D might be TRBD1 (5 bases). Germline V gives CDR1 SGHAT, CDR2 FQNNGV. Trimming took 4 bases from V and 2 from J, leaving 15 bases between them. The CDR3 sequence is 16 residues long. This chain's CDR3 is CASSYPGGGAGNTIYF. Written as DNA, the CDR3 is TGTGCCAGCAGCTACCCGGGGGGAGGGGCTGGAAACACCATATATTTT.

The chain carries TRBV5-5 and TRBJ1-4; D is perhaps TRBD1 (5 bases). V lost 4 bases and J lost 7, with 11 bases in between. Germline CDR1 reads SGHKS; CDR2 reads YYEKEE (reference sequence). The CDR3 extends over 13 amino acids. The CDR3 spells CASSNVDTEKLFF. CDR3 DNA sequence: TGTGCCAGCAGCAATGTGGACACTGAAAAACTGTTTTTT. The full variable domain, rest sourced from reference TRBV5-5 and TRBJ1-4, is DAGVTQSPTHLIKTRGQQVTLRCSPISGHKSVSWYQQVLGQGPQFIFQYYEKEERGRGNFPDRFSARQFPNYSSELNVNALLLGDSALYLCASSNVDTEKLFFGSGTQLSVL.

V and J are TRBV7-9 and TRBJ1-3, with TRBD1 matching 9 bases. The trim removed 5 bases at V and 4 bases at J, leaving 6 bases unmatched. The CDR3 consists of 15 residues. Looked up from germline, CDR1 is SEHNR and CDR2 is FQNEAQ (reference sequence). CDR3 nucleotide sequence: TGTGCCAGCAGCGTGGGACAGGGATGGGGAAACACCATATATTTT. It encodes CASSVGQGWGNTIYF.

The CDR3 protein is CASSFLTGLRTEAFF. CDR3 DNA sequence: TGTGCCAGCAGTTTCTTAACAGGGTTAAGGACTGAAGCTTTCTTT. This sequence joins TRBV6-5 and TRBJ1-1, with D perhaps matching TRBD1 (6 bases). V was pared by 4 bases and J by 5 bases, with 17 bases between. Germline CDR1 is MNHEY and CDR2 is SVGAGI. The CDR3 loop spans 15 amino acids.

The rearrangement joins TRBV5-6 to TRBJ1-2; 9 bases match TRBD1. V shed 3 bases and J 6 bases; nucleotides not matched to a gene: 6. The CDR3 loop spans 14 amino acids. Germline values: CDR1 SGHDT, CDR2 YYEEEE. DNA for the CDR3: TGTGCCAGCAGCTCCACAGGGGGCGCAAATGGCTACACCTTC. Amino acid sequence: CASSSTGGANGYTF.

This chain links TRBV7-8 with TRBJ1-2; 11 positions match TRBD1. The CDR3 runs to 14 residues. Per the germline V gene, CDR1 is SGHVS and CDR2 is FQNEAQ. V trimming: 5 bases; J trimming: 8 bases; junction bases outside the gene matches: 7. In DNA form, the CDR3 reads TGTGCCAGCAGCCCCGGGACAGGGGGTTGGGGCTACACCTTC. Amino acid sequence: CASSPGTGGWGYTF.

CDR3 protein: CASSQDMERVTSSYNEQFF. As DNA, the CDR3 is TGCGCCAGCAGCCAAGATATGGAGAGGGTTACGAGCTCCTACAATGAGCAGTTCTTC. The gene calls are TRBV4-1 and TRBJ2-1; TRBD2 is a possible D gene (5 bases). The V gene lost 0 bases and the J gene lost 0 bases, with 18 bases spanning the gap. This CDR3 comprises 19 residues. Per germline, CDR1 MGHRA and CDR2 YSYEKL.

V gene TRBV10-2 combines with J gene TRBJ1-4, with 9 bases matching TRBD1. The junction had 7 bases not matched to a gene; V was cut back by 6 bases and J by 8 bases. CDR3 length equals 14 residues. Germline-derived CDR1 and CDR2 are WSHSY and SAAADI. The CDR3 reads CASRRGTGSEKLFF. CDR3 bases: TGCGCCAGCAGGAGGGGGACAGGGTCGGAAAAACTGTTTTTT.

This chain's CDR3 is CASSFSPPTSSIYGYTF. Here the CDR3 DNA reads TGTGCCAGCAGCTTTTCCCCTCCGACAAGCTCGATCTATGGCTACACCTTC. V usage is TRBV5-8 and J usage is TRBJ1-2; D unresolved. There are 17 residues in the CDR3. Germline V gene lookup returns CDR1 SGHTS and CDR2 YDEGEE. V lost 2 bases to trimming and J lost 4 bases, with 21 bases between them.

This clone was recorded only once. The chain carries TRBV7-9 and TRBJ2-7; TRBD1 matches at 8 bases. This CDR3 contains 14 residues. CDR1 SEHNR and CDR2 FQNEAQ come from the germline V gene (reference sequence). V shed 4 bases and J 6 bases; nucleotides not matched to a gene: 8. CDR3 nucleotides: TGTGCCAGCAGCTCCGAGGACAGGGAGAGCGAGCAGTACTTC. Translating gives CASSSEDRESEQYF.

The chain uses TRBV6-1 and TRBJ1-6; TRBD1 aligns across 7 bases. Trimming at V came to 7 bases and at J to 5 bases, leaving 5 bases not matched to a gene. The CDR3 spans 14 residues. Germline CDR1 reads MNHNS; CDR2 reads SASEGT. The CDR3 sequence: CASNLQGNNSPLHF. Written as DNA, the CDR3 is TGTGCCAGCAATCTACAGGGGAATAATTCACCCCTCCACTTT.

CDR3 in amino acids: CATAQGAGTDTQYF. The CDR3 bases are TGTGCGACCGCGCAGGGGGCAGGGACAGATACGCAGTATTTT. V usage is TRBV27 and J usage is TRBJ2-3; 8 nucleotides agree with TRBD1. CDR1 is MNHEY, CDR2 SMNVEV, per germline (reference sequence). The CDR3 runs to 14 residues.

This clone appeared a few times. The rearrangement links TRBV28 to TRBJ1-1; D is unresolved. Trimming stripped 6 bases from V and 0 bases from J, with 17 bases between. Germline V gene sequence: CDR1 MDHEN, CDR2 SYDVKM. The CDR3 is 16 residues long. The CDR3 DNA is TGTGCCAGCAGGGGTGATAGGGAGGGTCTGAACACTGAAGCTTTCTTT. This gives the protein CASRGDREGLNTEAFF.

The J gene is TRBJ1-1, the V gene TRBV6-5; D unresolved. Germline V CDR1 and CDR2: MNHEY, SVGAGI. V dropped 3 bases and J dropped 2 bases, with 7 bases sitting between them. The CDR3 runs to 13 residues. The CDR3 sequence is CASSYVVNTEAFF. CDR3 coding DNA: TGTGCCAGCAGTTATGTAGTAAACACTGAAGCTTTCTTT.

The chain links TRBV21-1 to TRBJ2-7; TRBD2, as called in the table, went unchecked against the DNA. TRBV21-1 is a recognized pseudogene. CDR3 size: 15 residues. The CDR3 DNA follows: TGTGCCAGCAGCAAATATAGCTACTACTACTACGAGCAGTACTTC. It codes for CASSKYSYYYYEQYF.

This chain uses TRBV5-1 with TRBJ2-5; 15 bases match TRBD2. V was pared by 4 bases and J by 5 bases, with 3 bases of the junction left unmatched. Per the germline V gene, CDR1 is SGHRS and CDR2 is YFSETQ. This CDR3 is 15 amino acids long. The CDR3 DNA is TGCGCCAGCAGCATGGGGACTAGCGGGGGGGAGACCCAGTACTTC. This sequence encodes CASSMGTSGGETQYF.

The chain has TRBV9 and TRBJ2-5; TRBD2 aligns across 10 bases. This CDR3 comprises 17 residues. CDR1 and CDR2 (germline): SGDLS, YYNGEE. The V gene end was trimmed by 4 bases and the J gene end by 4 bases; junction bases not matched to a gene: 13. The CDR3 DNA follows: TGTGCCAGCAGCCCCAGTCCCCTAGCGGGGGCGGTAGAGACCCAGTACTTC. Translating gives CASSPSPLAGAVETQYF.